A single sample is the source of the 28 T cell receptor beta chains below, sequenced in a study of T cells after yellow fever vaccination. TCRdb reprocessed the 5' RACE reads with MiXCR, giving one entry per CDR3 protein. In the table there are tens of thousands of distinct CDR3 sequences, 5.5% to 6% of which are singletons. This specimen consisted of PBMCs, either bulk or a sorted T-cell subset (CD4+, CD8+, memory, or dextramer-sorted; not recorded which), obtained on the day of the yellow fever booster vaccination. All receptors derive from a man aged 18 to 29 who received the YFV17D yellow fever vaccine.

This clonotype appeared a few times. J is TRBJ2-1 and V is TRBV6-2 or TRBV6-3, with TRBD2 matching 11 bases. V shed 5 bases, J shed 9 bases, and the junction held 9 bases outside the gene matches. Germline V gene sequence: CDR1 MNHEY, CDR2 SVGEGT. This CDR3 has 15 amino acids. CDR3: CASSIRSGGASEQFF. CDR3 in DNA: TGTGCCAGCAGTATTCGTAGCGGGGGGGCTAGTGAGCAGTTCTTC.

This clonotype occurred many times. The V call is TRBV4-3, the J call TRBJ2-3; D ambiguous. Deletions cut 0 bases from V and 0 bases from J, with 13 bases between. The CDR3 totals 17 residues. From germline, CDR1 is LGHNA and CDR2 YSLEER. CDR3 bases: TGCGCCAGCAGCCAAGAGGAACAGCGTCTAAGCACAGATACGCAGTATTTT. It encodes CASSQEEQRLSTDTQYF.

This clonotype was observed a handful of times. CDR3 loop: CASSEHPLGGLHTGELFF. The CDR3 region has the DNA TGTGCCAGCAGTGAGCACCCTTTAGGGGGCCTCCACACCGGGGAGCTGTTTTTT. This rearrangement joins TRBV6-6 to TRBJ2-2, with TRBD1 matching over 7 bases. The CDR3 has 18 amino acids. Trimming cost V 5 bases and J 3 bases; bases outside gene matches: 15. CDR1 and CDR2 from the germline V gene are MNHNY and SVGAGI (reference sequence).

In this sample, this clonotype turned up many times. The genes are TRBV12-3 or TRBV12-4 and TRBJ2-1; TRBD2 matches at 11 bases. Trimming took 2 bases from V and 7 from J; bases not matched to a gene: 4. This CDR3 has 15 residues. CDR3 amino acids: CASSLRSGGANEQFF. CDR3 coding DNA: TGTGCCAGCAGTTTACGTAGCGGGGGGGCTAATGAGCAGTTCTTC.

This clonotype was detected many times. The rearrangement links TRBV4-1 to TRBJ2-1; D gene uncertain. V dropped 0 bases and J dropped 8 bases, with 14 bases sitting between them. The CDR3 is 15 residues long. Germline CDR1 and CDR2: MGHRA and YSYEKL. As DNA, the CDR3 is TGCGCCAGCAGCCAAGATCGCCCTCTCCGCGATGAGCAGTTCTTC. This sequence encodes CASSQDRPLRDEQFF.

This chain links TRBV7-9 with TRBJ1-5; no clear D. The V and J ends lost 1 base and 5 bases respectively, with 3 bases between them. The CDR3 totals 12 residues. Germline loops: CDR1 SEHNR, CDR2 FQNEAQ (reference sequence). The CDR3 loop reads CASSLGDQPQHF. CDR3 sequence (DNA): TGTGCCAGCAGCTTAGGGGATCAGCCCCAGCATTTT.

This clonotype was seen a handful of times. This chain connects TRBV6-6 to TRBJ2-7, with a tentative D call TRBD2 (5 bases). The CDR3 runs to 13 residues. V was shortened by 5 bases and J by 0 bases, with 8 bases between the two germline ends. Germline CDR1 reads MNHNY; CDR2 reads SVGAGI (reference sequence). Here the CDR3 reads CASSPRDSYEQYV. The CDR3, as DNA: TGTGCCAGCAGTCCCCGGGACTCCTACGAGCAGTACGTC.

CDR3 bases: TGTGCCAGCAGTTACATCATCAGGGGGCCAACTAACTACGAGCAGTACTTC. Its protein is CASSYIIRGPTNYEQYF. The V gene is TRBV6-5, the J gene TRBJ2-7, with TRBD1 matching 8 bases. The CDR3 spans 17 residues. V dropped 2 bases and J dropped 3; count of bases not matched to a gene: 12. Germline loops: CDR1 MNHEY, CDR2 SVGAGI.

This clonotype was counted many times. This chain links TRBV20-1 with TRBJ2-7, with D tentatively TRBD1 or TRBD2 (6 bases each). In germline, CDR1 is DFQATT, CDR2 SNEGSKA (reference sequence). This CDR3 spans 15 amino acids. V was pared by 7 bases and J by 2 bases, with 21 bases between. The CDR3 bases are TGCAGTGTCGAAGGTAGGGGGGAGGATCCCTACGAGCAGTACTTC. Its translation is CSVEGRGEDPYEQYF.

This clonotype was counted at least ten times. The rearrangement links TRBV7-8 to TRBJ2-1; D may be TRBD1 (6 bases). This CDR3 is built from 18 residues. CDR1 SGHVS and CDR2 FQNEAQ come from the germline V gene. Trimming removed 6 bases from V and 6 bases from J, with 27 bases in between. The CDR3 loop is CASSIGGIMGLYPNEQFF. The DNA for the CDR3 is TGTGCCAGCAGTATAGGGGGAATCATGGGGCTTTACCCCAATGAGCAGTTCTTC.

In this sample, this clonotype turned up many times. V and J are TRBV7-2 and TRBJ2-3; 10 bases map to TRBD2. The germline V gene encodes CDR1 SGHTA and CDR2 FQGNSA. Germline trimming cut 4 bases from V and 2 bases from J; bases unmatched to any gene: 12. The length of the CDR3 is 18 residues. The CDR3 DNA sequence: TGTGCCAGCAGCTCGCCAGCTAGCGGGGGACAGAACACAGATACGCAGTATTTT. It encodes CASSSPASGGQNTDTQYF.

This sequence joins TRBV6-5 and TRBJ1-2; the match to TRBD1 covers 11 bases. Germline V lookup: CDR1 MNHEY, CDR2 SVGAGI. V dropped 5 bases and J dropped 3; count of bases not matched to a gene: 5. The CDR3 totals 15 residues. This CDR3 is CASSGQGAWDYGYTF. As DNA, the CDR3 is TGTGCCAGCAGTGGACAGGGGGCCTGGGACTATGGCTACACCTTC.

The chain links TRBV5-1 to TRBJ2-7, with D possibly being TRBD1 (6 bases). The CDR3 runs to 15 residues. V lost 2 bases, J lost 0 bases, and 12 bases lay in between. CDR1 SGHRS and CDR2 YFSETQ come from the germline V gene. The CDR3 sequence is CASSFGGFPSYEQYV. The CDR3 DNA reads as TGCGCCAGCAGCTTTGGGGGCTTTCCCTCCTACGAGCAGTACGTC.

Details on this clonotype: This may stem from a read error, because a much larger clone lies one nucleotide away. The CDR3 is CASSLWVTGLYTEAFF. The CDR3 nucleotides are TGTGCCAGCAGCTTATGGGTAACAGGGTTGTACACTGAAGCTTTCTTT. The chain joins TRBV7-9 to TRBJ1-1, with a possible D match to TRBD1 (6 bases). Per germline, CDR1 SEHNR and CDR2 FQNEAQ (reference sequence). The CDR3 length is 16 residues. The V end lost 2 bases, the J end lost 3 bases, and 16 bases lay between the germline ends. Full variable domain (rest looked up from reference TRBV7-9 and TRBJ1-1): DTGVSQNPRHKITKRGQNVTFRCDPISEHNRLYWYRQTLGQGPEFLTYFQNEAQLEKSRLLSDRFSAERPKGSFSTLEIQRTEQGDSAMYLCASSLWVTGLYTEAFFGQGTRLTVV.

In its sample, this clonotype was seen many times. The chain couples TRBV27 to TRBJ1-2, with D possibly matching TRBD1 (5 bases). This CDR3 spans 15 amino acids. The germline CDR1 and CDR2 sequences are MNHEY and SMNVEV (reference sequence). V was clipped by 1 base and J by 4 bases, with 13 bases between them. The CDR3, as DNA: TGTGCCAGCAGTTTATGGGGCAGGGCCTCCTATGGCTACACCTTC. This encodes CASSLWGRASYGYTF.

The rearrangement links TRBV5-1 to TRBJ1-1; 8 nucleotides match TRBD1. The V and J ends lost 2 bases and 1 base, in that order; junction bases with no gene match: 7. The CDR3 runs 16 residues. Germline V lookup: CDR1 SGHRS, CDR2 YFSETQ. In DNA form, the CDR3 reads TGCGCCAGCAGCTTTTCAGGGGGCCAGAAGAACACTGAAGCTTTCTTT. Encoded protein: CASSFSGGQKNTEAFF. The variable domain in full, with the rest retrieved from reference TRBV5-1 and TRBJ1-1, is KAGVTQTPRYLIKTRGQQVTLSCSPISGHRSVSWYQQTPGQGLQFLFEYFSETQRNKGNFPGRFSGRQFSNSRSEMNVSTLELGDSALYLCASSFSGGQKNTEAFFGQGTRLTVV.

V gene TRBV19 combines with J gene TRBJ2-7; 8 bases agree with TRBD1. The germline V gene encodes CDR1 LNHDA and CDR2 SQIVND (reference sequence). The V gene end was trimmed by 3 bases and the J gene end by 3 bases; junction bases not matched to a gene: 1. The CDR3 covers 13 residues. The chain's CDR3 is CASSIGQGYEQYF. The CDR3 DNA sequence: TGTGCCAGTAGTATCGGACAGGGCTACGAGCAGTACTTC. Together with reference TRBV19 and TRBJ2-7, the CDR3 gives the full variable domain: DGGITQSPKYLFRKEGQNVTLSCEQNLNHDAMYWYRQDPGQGLRLIYYSQIVNDFQKGDIAEGYSVSREKKESFPLTVTSAQKNPTAFYLCASSIGQGYEQYFGPGTRLTVT.

The chain has TRBV5-1 and TRBJ1-4; D is uncertain. Per germline, CDR1 SGHRS and CDR2 YFSETQ. The CDR3 is 14 residues long. Trimming stripped 7 bases from V and 0 bases from J, with 10 bases between. The CDR3 sequence is CASRALATNEKLFF. The CDR3 nucleotides are TGCGCCAGCCGAGCTTTGGCAACTAATGAAAAACTGTTTTTT. Using reference TRBV5-1 and TRBJ1-4 for the parts outside the CDR3, the full variable domain is KAGVTQTPRYLIKTRGQQVTLSCSPISGHRSVSWYQQTPGQGLQFLFEYFSETQRNKGNFPGRFSGRQFSNSRSEMNVSTLELGDSALYLCASRALATNEKLFFGSGTQLSVL.

This clonotype was found many times. The chain uses TRBV12-3 or TRBV12-4 and TRBJ2-6; D call uncertain. Trimming cost V 7 bases and J 3 bases, with 7 bases left between them. The CDR3 runs 13 residues. The CDR3 here is CASTLFGANVLTF. The DNA for the CDR3 is TGTGCCAGCACCCTCTTTGGGGCCAACGTCCTGACTTTC.

This clonotype occurred many times. This rearrangement joins TRBV6-2 or TRBV6-3 to TRBJ1-1, with D possibly being TRBD1 (5 bases). Between the trimmed V and J ends, which lost 3 bases and 1 base, there was a span of 12 bases. Looked up from germline, CDR1 is MNHEY and CDR2 is SVGEGT. The CDR3 length is 15 residues. The CDR3 nucleotides are TGTGCCAGCAGTTATCCCCGGCAGGGGAACACTGAAGCTTTCTTT. Protein: CASSYPRQGNTEAFF.

The CDR3 coding sequence is TGCGCCAGCAGCCCCCCAGGAGGGGGACTGAGTGGCTACACCTTC. Encoded protein: CASSPPGGGLSGYTF. The chain uses TRBV5-1 and TRBJ1-2; weak D call: TRBD1 (6 bases). V shed 4 bases and J shed 7 bases, with 20 bases lying between them. Germline lookup yields CDR1 SGHRS and CDR2 YFSETQ. This CDR3 is built from 15 residues. The full variable domain, its missing parts supplied by reference TRBV5-1 and TRBJ1-2, is KAGVTQTPRYLIKTRGQQVTLSCSPISGHRSVSWYQQTPGQGLQFLFEYFSETQRNKGNFPGRFSGRQFSNSRSEMNVSTLELGDSALYLCASSPPGGGLSGYTFGSGTRLTVV.

This clonotype was detected only a few times. V is TRBV7-9 and J is TRBJ1-1; tentative D call: TRBD1 (5 bases). Germline lookup yields CDR1 SEHNR and CDR2 FQNEAQ (reference sequence). Trimming left V 2 bases short and J 5 bases short, with 12 bases between. The length of the CDR3 is 14 residues. CDR3 sequence (DNA): TGTGCCAGCAGCTTATTAGGGGTTCAAACTGAAGCTTTCTTT. The encoded protein is CASSLLGVQTEAFF.

There are many counts of this clonotype. The gene calls are TRBV7-2 and TRBJ2-3; 14 nucleotides align to TRBD2. Germline CDR1 is SGHTA and CDR2 is FQGNSA. The CDR3 length is 15 residues. The V and J ends lost 5 bases and 4 bases, in that order; junction bases with no gene match: 2. CDR3 amino acids: CASSPTSGGADTQYF. CDR3 sequence (DNA): TGTGCCAGCAGCCCGACTAGCGGGGGGGCAGATACGCAGTATTTT.

This clonotype has at least ten counts. CDR3 bases: TGCAGTGCTCCAAGAACTAGCGGGGGGTACCACGAGCAGTACTTC. It codes for CSAPRTSGGYHEQYF. The V gene is TRBV20-1, the J gene TRBJ2-7; 12 bases agree with TRBD2. The V gene's germline CDR1 is DFQATT and CDR2 SNEGSKA (reference sequence). The CDR3 length is 15 residues. Trimming cost V 5 bases and J 5 bases; bases outside gene matches: 10.

This clonotype showed up many times. The chain recombines TRBV6-2 or TRBV6-3 with TRBJ2-7; D could derive from TRBD1 or TRBD2 (5 bases each). Germline V CDR1 and CDR2: MNHEY, SVGEGT. The CDR3 totals 16 residues. The V and J ends lost 4 bases and 2 bases respectively, with 18 bases between them. This chain's CDR3 is CASSWGPPGVAYEQYV. CDR3 DNA: TGTGCCAGCAGTTGGGGCCCCCCCGGGGTAGCCTACGAGCAGTACGTC.

As concerns this clonotype: One end of the junction varies from germline; a read error may be responsible. This chain connects TRBV5-1 to TRBJ1-1, with 7 bases identical to TRBD1. CDR3 length: 13 residues. Germline CDR1 reads SGHRS; CDR2 reads YFSETQ. The CDR3, as DNA: TGCGCCATCAGCCTTGACAGGGACACTGAAGCTTTCTTT. It codes for CAISLDRDTEAFF.

This clonotype showed up many times. This chain uses TRBV10-2 with TRBJ2-7, with unresolved D. Germline V gives CDR1 WSHSY, CDR2 SAAADI. This CDR3 region has 12 residues. Trimming shortened V by 8 bases and J by 2 bases, and 10 bases separated the two germline ends. DNA for the CDR3: TGCGCCAGCGGGCAGAGAACCTACGAGCAGTACTTC. It translates to CASGQRTYEQYF.

Many counts were recorded for this clonotype. The V call is TRBV5-1, the J call TRBJ2-1; D is unresolved. The CDR3 spans 12 residues. The germline V gene has CDR1 SGHRS and CDR2 YFSETQ. V lost 0 bases and J lost 10, with 8 bases in between. The CDR3 loop reads CASSLAINEQFF. In DNA form, the CDR3 reads TGCGCCAGCAGCTTGGCAATAAACGAGCAGTTCTTC.